Listed below are T cell receptor beta chains from one sample, sequenced in a study of Tregs in tolerant kidney transplant recipients. Clones were read by immunoSEQ multiplex PCR, and TCRdb kept only the in-frame ones, dropping some. The sample has 65,000 to 85,000 clones; 91% are singletons. The specimen was CD4+ T cells from blood (PBMCs), collected 24 months after the transplant. Every receptor here comes from a human patient who received a combined kidney and bone marrow transplant. A subset of T cells may come from the graft donor. Both conserved end residues are part of each CDR3. The order of the fields is clone size, J gene, V gene, D gene, CDR3 protein, CDR3 DNA. The D gene is left open where the match is weak. The size field is filled for only some rows; it gives once, few, many or a size class.

once | TRBJ2-3 | TRBV5-1 | TRBD1 | CASSLSGGAWTDTQYF | TGCGCCAGCAGCCTATCAGGGGGCGCGTGGACAGATACGCAGTATTTT
. | TRBJ1-4 | TRBV30 | . | CAWRGAGKKHSTYNEKLFF | TGTGCCTGGCGGGGGGCAGGGAAAAAACATTCTACTTACAATGAAAAACTGTTTTTT
. | TRBJ1-2 | TRBV7-2 | TRBD1 | CASSLGDRVFGGYTF | TGTGCCAGCAGCTTAGGGGACAGGGTTTTTGGTGGCTACACCTTC
. | TRBJ2-4 | TRBV7-9 | TRBD1 | CASSSGTGGVGAKNIQYF | TGTGCCAGCAGCTCCGGGACAGGGGGGGTAGGGGCCAAAAACATTCAGTACTTC
. | TRBJ2-5 | TRBV2 | . | CASNWARQETQYF | TGTGCCAGCAATTGGGCCAGACAAGAGACCCAGTACTTC
. | TRBJ2-1 | TRBV9 | . | CASSSGLLNEQFF | TGTGCCAGCAGCTCGGGACTGCTCAATGAGCAGTTCTTC
. | TRBJ2-5 | TRBV5-1 | TRBD2 | CASTRLAGQQETQYF | TGCGCCAGTACAAGACTAGCGGGCCAACAAGAGACCCAGTACTTC
few | TRBJ2-5 | TRBV5-8 | TRBD2 | CASSSGLAGGPEETQYF | TGTGCCAGCAGCTCGGGACTAGCGGGAGGGCCGGAGGAGACCCAGTACTTC
. | TRBJ2-7 | TRBV27 | . | CASSLYRGFYEQYF | TGTGCCAGCAGTTTGTATAGGGGGTTCTACGAGCAGTACTTC
few | TRBJ2-7 | TRBV2 | TRBD2 | CASSVQRGGYEQYF | TGTGCCAGCAGTGTGCAGCGGGGGGGCTACGAGCAGTACTTC
once | TRBJ2-6 | TRBV28 | . | CASSSRQDSGANVLTF | TGTGCCAGCAGTTCACGACAGGACTCTGGGGCCAACGTCCTGACTTTC
. | TRBJ2-6 | TRBV5-1 | . | CASSLSGMNSGANVLTF | TGCGCCAGCAGTCTTTCAGGGATGAACTCTGGGGCCAACGTCCTGACTTTC
. | TRBJ2-4 | TRBV11-2 | . | CASSLVGGGLAKNIQYF | TGTGCCAGCAGCTTAGTAGGGGGGGGGCTAGCCAAAAACATTCAGTACTTC
once | TRBJ2-5 | TRBV5-5 | TRBD1 | CASSLPPSGTGYNGEETQYF | TGTGCCAGCAGCCTCCCCCCCTCTGGGACAGGGTACAATGGGGAAGAGACCCAGTACTTC
. | TRBJ2-2 | TRBV2 | TRBD2 | CALGGTSGNTGELFF | TGTGCCTTAGGAGGGACTAGCGGTAACACCGGGGAGCTGTTTTTT
. | TRBJ2-2 | TRBV9 | . | CASSVRGYTGELFF | TGTGCCAGCAGCGTAAGAGGGTACACCGGGGAGCTGTTTTTT
. | TRBJ2-7 | TRBV10-3 | TRBD2 | CAIGGSGGGEQYF | TGTGCCATTGGGGGGTCGGGAGGAGGGGAGCAGTACTTC
. | TRBJ2-7 | TRBV27 | . | CASSFGALSSYEQYF | TGTGCCAGCAGTTTTGGAGCCTTATCATCCTACGAGCAGTACTTC
. | TRBJ1-5 | TRBV7-2 | TRBD1 | CASSLTQGVNQPQHF | TGTGCCAGCAGCTTAACCCAGGGGGTAAATCAGCCCCAGCATTTT
. | TRBJ2-5 | TRBV5-1 | . | CASSPSRSRETQYF | TGCGCCAGCAGCCCGTCTAGGTCGAGGGAGACCCAGTACTTC
. | TRBJ2-7 | TRBV12-5 | . | CASGLGGGLKYF | TGTGCTAGTGGTTTGGGGGGAGGACTAAAGTACTTC
. | TRBJ2-2 | TRBV7-3 | . | CASSLTGRGGLFF | TGTGCCAGCAGCTTAACGGGTCGAGGGGGTCTGTTTTTT
. | TRBJ1-1 | TRBV5-1 | TRBD1 | CASRSWTGGKTEAFF | TGCGCCAGCAGATCCTGGACAGGGGGCAAAACTGAAGCTTTCTTT
. | TRBJ1-5 | TRBV28 | TRBD1 | CASSLDRGRQPQHF | TGTGCCAGCAGTTTAGACAGGGGACGCCAGCCCCAGCATTTT
. | TRBJ1-5 | TRBV2 | TRBD1 | CASSNGQGSQPQHF | TGTGCCAGCAGTAATGGACAGGGTAGTCAGCCCCAGCATTTT
few | TRBJ1-2 | TRBV10-3 | . | CDILFGEIYGYTF | TGTGACATCCTTTTCGGGGAAATCTATGGCTACACCTTC
few | TRBJ1-3 | TRBV28 | . | CASSPRWASSGNTIYF | TGTGCCAGCAGTCCAAGGTGGGCCAGCTCTGGAAACACCATATATTTT
once | TRBJ2-2 | TRBV11-2 | . | CASRSTAGELFF | TGTGCCAGCAGAAGCACTGCCGGGGAGCTGTTTTTT
. | TRBJ2-5 | TRBV5-1 | TRBD2 | CASSAGGYQETQYF | TGCGCCAGCAGCGCGGGAGGGTACCAAGAGACCCAGTACTTC
. | TRBJ2-3 | TRBV19 | TRBD1 | CASSPSIPGQGTDTQYF | TGTGCCAGTAGTCCCTCTATACCGGGACAGGGCACAGATACGCAGTATTTT
few | TRBJ2-7 | TRBV7-2 | . | CASSRITDRTYEQYF | TGTGCCAGCAGCCGGATTACGGACAGAACCTACGAGCAGTACTTC
. | TRBJ1-2 | TRBV12-5 | . | CASGLVQPSDGYTF | TGTGCTAGTGGTTTGGTTCAACCGAGCGATGGCTACACCTTC
. | TRBJ2-5 | TRBV14 | TRBD1 | CASSRGQGETQYF | TGTGCCAGCAGCCGAGGACAGGGAGAGACCCAGTACTTC
few | TRBJ1-2 | TRBV13 | . | CASSSTEGAGYTF | TGTGCCAGCAGTTCTACCGAAGGGGCGGGCTACACCTTC
. | TRBJ2-7 | TRBV5-6 | TRBD2 | CASSHRLAGYSYEQYF | TGTGCCAGCAGCCATAGACTAGCGGGGTACTCCTACGAGCAGTACTTC
. | TRBJ2-5 | TRBV5-4 | TRBD2 | CASSLGGSGGETQYF | TGTGCCAGCAGCCTGGGCGGTAGCGGGGGGGAGACCCAGTACTTC
. | TRBJ2-7 | TRBV5-1 | TRBD1 | CASSRVDRGLNEQYF | TGCGCCAGCAGCCGTGTGGACAGGGGGCTAAACGAGCAGTACTTC
once | TRBJ2-7 | TRBV30 | . | CAWSVYLGVREQYF | TGTGCCTGGAGTGTATATTTGGGAGTGAGGGAGCAGTACTTC
. | TRBJ1-2 | TRBV28 | . | CASSFGEGSFTGGYTF | TGTGCCAGCAGTTTTGGTGAGGGCTCCTTTACTGGTGGCTACACCTTC
. | TRBJ1-2 | TRBV6-5 | . | CASRTLQGRGYTF | TGTGCCAGCCGTACGTTACAGGGCCGAGGCTACACCTTC
. | TRBJ1-1 | TRBV4-2 | TRBD1 | CASSQERHRGTEAFF | TGTGCCAGCAGCCAAGAACGGCACAGGGGCACTGAAGCTTTCTTT
. | TRBJ1-2 | TRBV5-4 | TRBD1 | CASSLEGALSYGYTF | TGTGCCAGCAGCTTGGAGGGGGCGCTCAGCTATGGCTACACCTTC
. | TRBJ2-1 | TRBV11-3 | TRBD2 | CASSLGLAGYNEQFF | TGTGCCAGCAGCTTAGGACTAGCGGGATACAATGAGCAGTTCTTC
. | TRBJ1-2 | TRBV19 | TRBD1 | CASSTSDRPNYGYTF | TGTGCCAGTAGTACCTCGGACAGGCCTAACTATGGCTACACCTTC
. | TRBJ1-1 | TRBV6-6 | . | CASSYLGHQNTEAFF | TGTGCCAGCAGTTACCTCGGACACCAGAACACTGAAGCTTTCTTT
. | TRBJ1-6 | TRBV6-5 | TRBD1 | CASSRRTGTNSPLHF | TGTGCCAGCAGCAGGCGGACAGGGACTAATTCCCCCCTCCACTTT
. | TRBJ1-5 | TRBV19 | TRBD1 | CASSIDRDGGPNQPQHF | TGTGCCAGTAGTATTGACAGGGATGGGGGACCTAATCAGCCCCAGCATTTT
. | TRBJ1-2 | TRBV25-1 | . | CASRGRGDYGYTF | TGTGCCAGCAGGGGCAGGGGCGACTATGGCTACACCTTC
. | TRBJ2-2 | TRBV19 | TRBD1 | CASSTLDRGRNGELFF | TGTGCCAGTAGTACTCTCGACAGGGGGCGGAATGGGGAGCTGTTTTTT
. | TRBJ1-1 | TRBV18 | . | CASSPLGEKTEAFF | TGTGCCAGCTCACCGCTGGGAGAAAAAACTGAAGCTTTCTTT
. | TRBJ1-1 | TRBV20-1 | TRBD1 | CSAEIQGRTFF | TGCAGTGCGGAAATACAGGGGCGAACTTTCTTT
. | TRBJ1-1 | TRBV4-2 | . | CASSQDVKRTEAFF | TGTGCCAGCAGCCAAGATGTTAAGCGGACTGAAGCTTTCTTT
. | TRBJ2-6 | TRBV5-1 | . | CASSEGGATGANVLTF | TGCGCCAGCTCCGAAGGGGGGGCTACTGGGGCCAACGTCCTGACTTTC